Each of the 25 T cell receptor beta chains below was sequenced from the same sample in a study of Tregs in tolerant kidney transplant recipients. The method was immunoSEQ multiplex PCR; TCRdb's version includes in-frame clones alone and lacks a portion of them. In all, the sample yields tens of thousands of clones. Sequencing used CD4+ T cells from blood, obtained before the transplant. All receptors derive from a human donor who received a combined kidney and bone marrow transplant.

A note on this clone: The read ends 3 residues shy of where the CDR3 ends; the end is completed using the germline J gene. The genes are TRBV29-1 and TRBJ1-1, with D uncertain. Trimming left V 7 bases short and J 1 base short, with 16 bases between. Germline V gene data show CDR1 as SQVTM and CDR2 as ANQGSEA. The CDR3 has 14 amino acids. The sequenced part of the CDR3 DNA is TGCAGCGCTACAGCGGGGTCCGGGAACACTGAA. Translating gives CSATAGSGNTE. In full, the CDR3 reads CSATAGSGNTEAFF.

Comments on this clone: With the read ending 3 residues before the CDR3 end, the germline J gene is used to fill in that end. The chain combines TRBV18 with TRBJ2-5, with D perhaps TRBD1 or TRBD2 (5 bases each). The V gene's germline CDR1 is KGHSH and CDR2 LQKENI. This CDR3 has 14 amino acids. V lost 2 bases and J lost 4, with 11 bases in between. CDR3 DNA, as far as it was read: TGTGCCAGCTCACCAAACGAGGGGTCAGAGACC. It specifies CASSPNEGSET. The entire CDR3 protein is CASSPNEGSETQYF.

Note on this clone: Read coverage stops 3 residues before the CDR3 terminus; the germline J gene supplies the remainder. V is TRBV20-1 and J is TRBJ2-2, with TRBD2 identical over 8 bases. CDR3 size: 13 residues. CDR1 and CDR2 from the germline V gene are DFQATT and SNEGSKA (reference sequence). V was clipped by 6 bases and J by 4 bases; unmatched bases: 4. The CDR3 region is CSAPGTSTGELFF. CDR3 DNA, as far as it was read: TGCAGTGCCCCAGGGACTAGCACCGGGGAG.

A remark on this clone: The CDR3 end is not reached by the read, which stops 3 residues before it; the germline J gene fills it in. The rearrangement links TRBV5-1 to TRBJ2-5; 11 bases line up with TRBD2. CDR1 and CDR2 from the germline V gene are SGHRS and YFSETQ. This CDR3 comprises 15 residues. The V segment lost 3 bases and the J segment 2 bases; nucleotides outside the gene matches: 3. The CDR3 region is CASSSTSGIQETQYF. The DNA read from the CDR3 is TGCGCCAGCAGCTCGACTAGCGGGATACAAGAGACC.

Details on this clone: The read falls 3 residues short of the CDR3 end, and the missing part is taken from the germline J gene. J is TRBJ2-2 and V is TRBV7-2, with a weak D call TRBD1 (5 bases). V lost 5 bases and J lost 4, with 11 bases in between. The germline V gene encodes CDR1 SGHTA and CDR2 FQGNSA. This CDR3 is 14 amino acids long. The CDR3 loop is CASSPREFTGELFF. CDR3 DNA (partial): TGTGCCAGCAGCCCCAGGGAATTCACCGGGGAG. The whole variable domain, filled in from reference TRBV7-2 and TRBJ2-2, reads GAGVSQSPSNKVTEKGKDVELRCDPISGHTALYWYRQSLGQGLEFLIYFQGNSAPDKSGLPSDRFSAERTGGSVSTLTIQRTQQEDSAVYLCASSPREFTGELFFGEGSRLTVL.

On this clone itself: The sequenced fragment ends 3 residues before the CDR3 boundary, so the rest is inferred from the germline J gene. The rearrangement links TRBV11-2 to TRBJ2-1; maybe TRBD1 (5 bases). The germline V and J ends were trimmed by 6 bases and 0 bases, with 9 bases remaining between them. Germline CDR1 SGHAT, CDR2 FQNNGV. CDR3 size: 14 residues. The covered CDR3 bases are TGTGCCAGCAGACGACAGAACTCCTACAATGAG. It yields the protein CASRRQNSYNE. The entire CDR3 sequence reads CASRRQNSYNEQFF.

A remark on this clone: The sequenced fragment ends 3 residues before the CDR3 boundary, so the rest is inferred from the germline J gene. V gene TRBV6-2 or TRBV6-3 combines with J gene TRBJ2-1; D is possibly TRBD1 or TRBD2 (7 bases each). The germline V gene has CDR1 MNHEY and CDR2 SVGEGT. V lost 2 bases, J lost 3 bases, and 14 bases lay in between. The CDR3 runs to 16 residues. The DNA read from the CDR3 is TGTGCCAGCAGTTACGTCAGGGGGAGGGACTACAATGAG. It is translated as CASSYVRGRDYNE. The full CDR3 protein reads CASSYVRGRDYNEQFF.

Comments on this clone: The read ends 3 residues shy of where the CDR3 ends; the end is completed using the germline J gene. V and J are TRBV7-2 and TRBJ2-2; TRBD2 is a possible D gene (6 bases). Between the trimmed V and J ends, which lost 5 bases and 9 bases, there was a span of 13 bases. From germline, CDR1 is SGHTA and CDR2 FQGNSA. The CDR3 has 13 residues. CDR3 sequence: CASSPYAGRELFF. The covered CDR3 bases are TGTGCCAGCAGCCCTTACGCGGGAAGGGAG.

To note about this clone: The read finishes 3 residues shy of the CDR3 end, and the germline J gene is used to complete it. V usage is TRBV7-9 and J usage is TRBJ2-1; D gene ambiguous. Trimming pared 3 bases from V and 7 bases from J, leaving 10 bases between. CDR3 length: 13 amino acids. Germline CDR1 and CDR2: SEHNR and FQNEAQ (reference sequence). Here the CDR3 reads CASSLGFRNEQFF. The DNA read from the CDR3 is TGTGCCAGCAGCTTGGGCTTTAGAAATGAG.

With regard to this clone: The read finishes 3 residues shy of the CDR3 end, and the germline J gene is used to complete it. This sequence joins TRBV20-1 and TRBJ2-3; 10 nucleotides align to TRBD2. This CDR3 is 14 amino acids long. Germline V gives CDR1 DFQATT, CDR2 SNEGSKA (reference sequence). V was pared by 3 bases and J by 3 bases, with 3 bases of the junction left unmatched. The part of the CDR3 DNA that was read is TGCAGTGCTAGCCCGGGACTAGCGACAGATACG. Its protein product is CSASPGLATDT. The CDR3 in full is CSASPGLATDTQYF.

CDR3 residues: CASSGLAGGHTDTQYF. Partial CDR3 DNA: TGTGCCAGCAGCGGACTAGCGGGAGGGCACACAGATACG. The gene calls are TRBV6-2 or TRBV6-3 and TRBJ2-3, with 15 bases identical to TRBD2. The read finishes 3 residues shy of the CDR3 end, and the germline J gene is used to complete it. Trimming took 6 bases from V and 2 from J; bases not matched to a gene: 3. The CDR3 has 16 residues. CDR1 and CDR2 (germline): MNHEY, SVGEGT.

Concerning this clone itself: From the germline J gene comes the end of the CDR3, since the read stops 3 residues before it. V gene TRBV6-4 combines with J gene TRBJ2-1; 12 bases fit TRBD2. After removal of 1 base from V and 4 bases from J, the junction contained 2 bases not matched to a gene. Germline assignment: CDR1 MRHNA and CDR2 SNTAGT. This CDR3 region has 16 residues. CDR3 DNA, as far as it was read: TGTGCCAGCAGTGACTTAGGGACTAGCGGGTACAATGAG. This translates into CASSDLGTSGYNE. The full CDR3 sequence reads CASSDLGTSGYNEQFF.

Note on this clone: The CDR3 end is not reached by the read, which stops 3 residues before it; the germline J gene fills it in. This rearrangement joins TRBV6-2 or TRBV6-3 to TRBJ2-7; D might be TRBD1 (7 bases). The germline V gene has CDR1 MNHEY and CDR2 SVGEGT. Trimming shortened V by 6 bases and J by 1 base, and 16 bases separated the two germline ends. This CDR3 is 15 amino acids long. The covered CDR3 bases are TGTGCCAGCAGACGCGGGACAGAACAATCCTACGAG. It yields the protein CASRRGTEQSYE. The entire CDR3 is CASRRGTEQSYEQYF.

As to this clone: The read falls 3 residues short of the CDR3 end, and the missing part is taken from the germline J gene. This chain uses TRBV5-1 with TRBJ1-2; tentative D call: TRBD1 (6 bases). The V gene lost 1 base and the J gene lost 7 bases, with 11 bases spanning the gap. This CDR3 comprises 13 residues. Looked up from germline, CDR1 is SGHRS and CDR2 is YFSETQ. This chain's CDR3 is CASSLRQGSGYTF. The sequenced CDR3 bases are TGCGCCAGCAGCTTGAGGCAGGGGTCTGGC.

Concerning this clone itself: From the germline J gene comes the end of the CDR3, since the read stops 3 residues before it. This sequence joins TRBV18 and TRBJ2-5; maybe TRBD2 (5 bases). CDR1 KGHSH and CDR2 LQKENI come from the germline V gene. The CDR3 has 14 residues. V lost 1 base, J lost 3 bases, and 9 bases lay in between. CDR3 sequence: CASSPQSGEETQYF. Partial CDR3 DNA: TGTGCCAGCTCACCACAATCCGGGGAAGAGACC.

Comment on this clone: The CDR3 end lies 3 residues beyond the end of the read and is filled in from the germline J gene. The gene calls are TRBV5-1 and TRBJ2-7; 7 bases are a match to TRBD1. The CDR3 is made up of 16 amino acids. Germline assignment: CDR1 SGHRS and CDR2 YFSETQ. With V trimmed by 1 base and J by 2 bases, 9 bases remained unmatched. CDR3 sequence: CASSLRQGDLAYEQYF. Partial CDR3 DNA: TGCGCCAGCAGCTTGAGACAGGGAGATTTAGCCTACGAG.

For this clone: Coverage ceases 3 residues before the CDR3 finishes, and the germline J gene fills in the end. V usage is TRBV5-1 and J usage is TRBJ2-7; D is perhaps TRBD2 (6 bases). The germline V and J ends were trimmed by 0 bases and 5 bases, with 12 bases remaining between them. This CDR3 is 14 amino acids long. Germline values: CDR1 SGHRS, CDR2 YFSETQ. This CDR3 is CASSLEAGTNEQYF. The part of the CDR3 DNA that was read is TGCGCCAGCAGCTTGGAGGCGGGAACGAACGAG.

The sequenced CDR3 bases are TGTGCCAGCAGAGGGACAGGGCTCTCGCCCTATGGC. Its translation is CASRGTGLSPYG. The whole CDR3 region reads CASRGTGLSPYGYTF. V gene TRBV2 combines with J gene TRBJ1-2; 9 nucleotides line up with TRBD1. Coverage ceases 3 residues before the CDR3 finishes, and the germline J gene fills in the end. The germline V gene has CDR1 SNHLY and CDR2 FYNNEI. The ends lost 6 bases at V and 4 bases at J; junction bases unmatched: 9. The CDR3 spans 15 residues.

A word on this clone: The CDR3 end falls 3 residues outside the read, so it is completed with the germline J gene. The chain is built from TRBV6-2 or TRBV6-3 and TRBJ2-2; D remains unclear. This CDR3 has 13 residues. Germline V gene data show CDR1 as MNHEY and CDR2 as SVGEGT. V dropped 6 bases and J dropped 5 bases, with 10 bases sitting between them. This CDR3 reads CASRPLGTGELFF. The covered CDR3 bases are TGTGCCAGCAGACCACTCGGGACCGGGGAG.

For this clone: Read coverage stops 3 residues before the CDR3 terminus; the germline J gene supplies the remainder. The gene calls are TRBV20-1 and TRBJ2-4, with 14 positions matching TRBD2. The CDR3 contains 17 residues. The J segment lost 6 bases and the V segment lost 1 base, leaving 8 bases of the junction unmatched. The V gene's germline CDR1 is DFQATT and CDR2 SNEGSKA (reference sequence). Incomplete CDR3 DNA: TGCAGTGCTAGAGGGGGGACTAGCGGGAGAGGGAGAAACATT. Its translation: CSARGGTSGRGRNI. The entire CDR3 protein is CSARGGTSGRGRNIQYF.

Turning to this clone: The sequenced fragment ends 3 residues before the CDR3 boundary, so the rest is inferred from the germline J gene. The J gene is TRBJ1-5, the V gene TRBV30; 7 bases agree with TRBD1. The CDR3 consists of 15 residues. The trim removed 5 bases at V and 2 bases at J, leaving 9 bases unmatched. In germline, CDR1 is GTSNPN, CDR2 SVGIG (reference sequence). CDR3 protein: CAWSLRDRRNQPQHF. The DNA read from the CDR3 is TGTGCCTGGTCCCTTAGGGACAGACGCAATCAGCCC.

Of note for this clone: The CDR3 is cut off 3 residues early in the read; its end comes from the germline J gene. V usage is TRBV29-1 and J usage is TRBJ2-5; TRBD2 matches at 7 bases. The CDR3 contains 14 residues. Germline-derived CDR1 and CDR2 are SQVTM and ANQGSEA. V lost 2 bases and J lost 2; bases outside the gene matches: 5. The CDR3 sequence is CSVELAVRQETQYF. The covered CDR3 bases are TGCAGCGTTGAACTAGCGGTCAGACAAGAGACC.

The sequenced part of the CDR3 DNA is TGCGCCAGCAGTTTTTCACAGGGGATGGGGGAAAAA. Amino acids: CASSFSQGMGEK. The CDR3 reads in full as CASSFSQGMGEKLFF. This rearrangement joins TRBV5-1 to TRBJ1-4; 7 bases are shared with TRBD1. The read halts 3 residues ahead of the CDR3 end, with the missing end drawn from the germline J gene. Germline-derived CDR1 and CDR2 are SGHRS and YFSETQ. This CDR3 spans 15 amino acids. V lost 5 bases to trimming and J lost 8 bases; unmatched junction nucleotides: 12.

Note on this clone: The CDR3 is cut off 3 residues early in the read; its end comes from the germline J gene. This chain uses TRBV18 with TRBJ2-2, with 13 bases lining up with TRBD2. Trimming cost V 3 bases and J 7 bases; bases outside gene matches: 5. The CDR3 runs 16 residues. Germline lookup yields CDR1 KGHSH and CDR2 LQKENI. The chain's CDR3 is CASSPGLAGFGGELFF. CDR3 bases read: TGTGCCAGCTCACCGGGACTAGCGGGATTTGGCGGGGAG.

As concerns this clone: The read falls 3 residues short of the CDR3 end, and the missing part is taken from the germline J gene. The chain combines TRBV20-1 with TRBJ2-7, with TRBD2 matching 12 bases. Germline V gene sequence: CDR1 DFQATT, CDR2 SNEGSKA (reference sequence). The CDR3 length is 16 residues. V gave up 0 bases and J gave up 4 bases; unmatched junction bases: 7. The CDR3 loop reads CSARDPSGRERYEQYF. Partial CDR3 DNA: TGCAGTGCTAGAGATCCTAGCGGGAGGGAAAGGTACGAG.